The source of this T cell receptor (beta chain) is a study of blood T cell repertoires in COVID-19. For the study at large: The United States, Italy and Spain were the sources of the acute and convalescent COVID-19 samples. PBMCs, B-cell-depleted T cells, or T cells provided the cDNA or gDNA that made up the material.

In the source study's methods: Reference gene primer amplification gave nucleated cell count estimates. The table came from immunoSEQ multiplex PCR; TCRdb's copy has only in-frame clones and leaves some out. That table gives V, J and clone size, and the DNA gave D and trimming. The sample consists of 90,000 to 110,000 clones, around 80% of them appearing once. The sample consisted of peripheral blood. This TCR was recovered from a human donor in a cohort sampled during active or convalescent COVID-19.

The DNA of the CDR3 is TGTGCCAGCAGCTTGGGGACTAGCGGGAAGTACGAGCAGTACTTC. Translated, it gives CASSLGTSGKYEQYF. This chain uses TRBV5-4 with TRBJ2-7; 12 nucleotides match TRBD2. The CDR3 runs to 15 residues. V trimming: 0 bases; J trimming: 4 bases; junction bases outside the gene matches: 2. Germline CDR1 SGHNT, CDR2 YYREEE (reference sequence).